This paragraph reports one TCR beta chain. Its antigen is still unknown. Noted time point: persistent/refractory GD, antithyroid drugs over 5 years with positive TRAb. The TCR library used RNA extracted from PBMCs. Combining iRepertoire HTBI primers with Arm-PCR of CDR3 regions, the authors built TCR beta libraries. Each CDR3 protein is one row after TCRdb ran MiXCR on the multiplex PCR reads. The sample contains 430,000 or so distinct CDR3 sequences, roughly 23% of which appear only once. The entry originates in a study of regulatory T cells in long-lasting Graves disease. The germline CDR1 and CDR2 sequences are SGHVS and FQNEAQ. The CDR3 runs to 15 residues. Trimming removed 1 base from V and 9 bases from J; junction bases left unmatched: 8. General observations from the study: Accuracy was perhaps lowered by the small sample size.

J is TRBJ2-1 and V is TRBV7-8; 8 nucleotides line up with TRBD2. Sequenced here: peripheral blood mononuclear cells (PBMCs), sampled when the disease was refractory, from a patient treated with antithyroid drugs. This sequence was found in a female donor with Graves disease. The CDR3 nucleotides are TGTGCCAGCAGCTTAGTCACTAGCGGCCTCGGTGAGCAGTTCTTC. Amino acid sequence: CASSLVTSGLGEQFF.